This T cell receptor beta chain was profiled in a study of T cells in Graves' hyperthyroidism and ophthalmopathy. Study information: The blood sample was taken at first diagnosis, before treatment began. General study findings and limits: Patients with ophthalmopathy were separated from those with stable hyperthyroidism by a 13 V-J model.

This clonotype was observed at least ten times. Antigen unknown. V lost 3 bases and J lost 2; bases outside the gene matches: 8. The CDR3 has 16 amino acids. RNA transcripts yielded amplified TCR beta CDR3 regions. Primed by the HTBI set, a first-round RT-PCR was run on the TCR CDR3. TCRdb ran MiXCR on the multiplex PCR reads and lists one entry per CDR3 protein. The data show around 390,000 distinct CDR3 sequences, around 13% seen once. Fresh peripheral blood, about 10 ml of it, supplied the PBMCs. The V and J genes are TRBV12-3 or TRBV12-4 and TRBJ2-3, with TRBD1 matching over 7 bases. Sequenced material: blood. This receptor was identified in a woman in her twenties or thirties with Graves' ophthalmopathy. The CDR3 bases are TGTGCCAGCAGTTTCGACAGGGCCGAGGCCACAGATACGCAGTATTTT. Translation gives CASSFDRAEATDTQYF.